This TCR beta chain was observed in a study of blood T cell repertoires in COVID-19. Study as a whole: Italy, Spain and the United States were the sources of the convalescent and acute COVID-19 samples.

V dropped 1 base and J dropped 3 bases, with 13 bases sitting between them. Germline CDR1 is SGHTA and CDR2 is FQGNSA. The CDR3 length is 16 residues. Sequenced by immunoSEQ multiplex PCR; TCRdb stores in-frame clones only, minus some. The data contain under 200,000 clones, around 84% of them singletons. This chain joins TRBV7-2 and TRBJ1-5; D is uncertain. Material for sequencing was peripheral blood. This TCR derives from a man in his fifties or sixties with active or convalescent COVID-19. The CDR3 DNA sequence: TGTGCCAGCAGCTTAGAGGTTGCTAGGCACAATCAGCCCCAGCATTTT. Translation: CASSLEVARHNQPQHF. The full variable domain, in which reference TRBV7-2 and TRBJ1-5 provide the parts outside the CDR3, is GAGVSQSPSNKVTEKGKDVELRCDPISGHTALYWYRQSLGQGLEFLIYFQGNSAPDKSGLPSDRFSAERTGGSVSTLTIQRTQQEDSAVYLCASSLEVARHNQPQHFGDGTRLSIL.